The 6 T cell receptor beta chains in this list originate from one sample, sequenced in a study of technical replicates of blood from a few donors. Assay: immunoSEQ multiplex PCR; the TCRdb copy retains only in-frame clones and omits some. The sample shows around 65,000 clones, over 70% of them seen only once. The specimen was PBMCs. These TCRs come from a human donor in good health. Some clones in this sample may be carry-over from other donors' samples.

The chain carries TRBV4-3 and TRBJ1-2; D unresolved. The CDR3 spans 16 residues. Trimming stripped 0 bases from V and 7 bases from J, with 18 bases between. Looked up from germline, CDR1 is LGHNA and CDR2 is YSLEER. CDR3 in amino acids: CASSQDYTGFVGGYTF. The CDR3 bases are TGCGCCAGCAGCCAAGATTATACGGGATTCGTTGGTGGCTACACCTTC.

This chain uses TRBV28 with TRBJ2-1; 8 bases match TRBD2. Germline V gene lookup returns CDR1 MDHEN and CDR2 SYDVKM. The CDR3 loop spans 14 amino acids. Trimming cost V 5 bases and J 6 bases; bases outside gene matches: 6. CDR3 region: CASSEGGGPNEQFF. The DNA for the CDR3 is TGTGCCAGCAGTGAGGGCGGGGGGCCCAATGAGCAGTTCTTC.

The rearrangement joins TRBV29-1 to TRBJ2-7; no clear D gene. Germline V gene data show CDR1 as SQVTM and CDR2 as ANQGSEA. V lost 1 base, J lost 6 bases, and 19 bases lay in between. The CDR3 is 15 amino acids. CDR3 DNA sequence: TGCAGCGTTGAAGGTGGCCGTGGCAGTTCGGGCGAGCAGTACTTC. Its translation is CSVEGGRGSSGEQYF.

The rearrangement links TRBV6-5 to TRBJ2-7; D gene uncertain. The CDR3 runs 15 residues. Germline V gene data show CDR1 as MNHEY and CDR2 as SVGAGI. V lost 0 bases and J lost 0, with 9 bases in between. Here the CDR3 DNA reads TGTGCCAGCAGTTACTCATTCGGGTACTCCTACGAGCAGTACTTC. Protein sequence: CASSYSFGYSYEQYF.

This clone has only one observation. CDR3 residues: CASSPTRGRDTQYF. CDR3 coding DNA: TGTGCCAGCAGCCCAACTCGAGGTCGCGATACGCAGTATTTT. The rearrangement joins TRBV7-3 to TRBJ2-3, with D unclear. This CDR3 region has 14 residues. The germline V and J ends were trimmed by 5 bases and 6 bases, with 15 bases remaining between them. The V gene's germline CDR1 is SGHTA and CDR2 FQGTGA.

The chain has TRBV2 and TRBJ2-3, with TRBD2 matching 8 bases. The J segment lost 2 bases and the V segment lost 2 bases, leaving 6 bases of the junction unmatched. The CDR3 is 16 residues long. Germline lookup yields CDR1 SNHLY and CDR2 FYNNEI. CDR3 in DNA: TGTGCCAGCAGTGAACGGGGGGGAGGGATCACAGATACGCAGTATTTT. As protein: CASSERGGGITDTQYF.